Sequencing of this TCR beta chain was carried out in a study of cytomegalovirus exposure and HLA in healthy donors. Findings of the study overall: An assumption of roughly uniform sequencing depth across donors underlay the presence/absence analyses. In a later analysis, most CMV-associated TCR beta chains appeared HLA-restricted.

With 5 bases removed from V and 0 bases from J, the gap between germline ends came to 11 bases. CDR1 is SGHNT, CDR2 YENEEA, per germline. The CDR3 consists of 14 residues. Concerning this clone: The antigen is undetermined.

PCR used 60 Vbeta primers and 13 Jbeta primers. The table came from immunoSEQ multiplex PCR; TCRdb's copy has only in-frame clones and leaves some out. The sample has over 75,000 clones, around four fifths seen once. Sequencing was performed on PBMCs. The sequence came from a man in his fifties in good health and CMV-seropositive. This rearrangement joins TRBV11-3 to TRBJ2-7; D possibly corresponds to TRBD1 (6 bases). The CDR3 region has the DNA TGTGCCAGCAGCCTAGGACAGAGCTCCTACGAGCAGTACTTC. Amino acids: CASSLGQSSYEQYF.